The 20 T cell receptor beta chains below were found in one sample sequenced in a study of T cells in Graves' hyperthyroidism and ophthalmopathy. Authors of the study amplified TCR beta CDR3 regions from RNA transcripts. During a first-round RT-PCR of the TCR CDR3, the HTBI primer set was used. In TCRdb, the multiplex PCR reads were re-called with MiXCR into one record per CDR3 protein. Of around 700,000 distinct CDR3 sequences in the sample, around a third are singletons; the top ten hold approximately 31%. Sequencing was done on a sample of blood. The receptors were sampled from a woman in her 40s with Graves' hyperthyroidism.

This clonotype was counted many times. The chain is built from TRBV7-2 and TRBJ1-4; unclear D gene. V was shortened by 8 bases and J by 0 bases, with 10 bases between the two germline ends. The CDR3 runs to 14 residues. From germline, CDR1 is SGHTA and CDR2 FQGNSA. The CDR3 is CASSQVATNEKLFF. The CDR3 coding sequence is TGTGCCAGCTCCCAGGTCGCAACTAATGAAAAACTGTTTTTT.

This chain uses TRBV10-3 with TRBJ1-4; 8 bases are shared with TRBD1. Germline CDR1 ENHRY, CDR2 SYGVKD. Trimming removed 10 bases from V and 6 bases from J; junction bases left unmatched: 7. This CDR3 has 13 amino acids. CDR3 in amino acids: CASSGQGDEKLFF. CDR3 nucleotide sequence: TGTGCCAGCAGCGGACAGGGAGATGAAAAACTGTTTTTT.

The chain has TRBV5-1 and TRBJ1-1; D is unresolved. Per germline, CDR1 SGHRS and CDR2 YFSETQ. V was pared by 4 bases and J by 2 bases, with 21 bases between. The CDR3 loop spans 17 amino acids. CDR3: CASSQDGRRPLNTEAFF. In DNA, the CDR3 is TGCGCCAGCAGCCAAGACGGGAGACGCCCGCTTAACACTGAAGCTTTCTTT.

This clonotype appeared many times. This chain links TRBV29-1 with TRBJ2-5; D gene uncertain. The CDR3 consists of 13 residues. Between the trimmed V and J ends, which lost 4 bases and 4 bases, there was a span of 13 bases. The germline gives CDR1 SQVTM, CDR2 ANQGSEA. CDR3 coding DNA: TGCAGCGTTGGCACCCTATGGGGAGAGACCCAGTACTTC. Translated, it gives CSVGTLWGETQYF. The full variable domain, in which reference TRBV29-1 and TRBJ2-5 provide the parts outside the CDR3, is SAVISQKPSRDICQRGTSLTIQCQVDSQVTMMFWYRQQPGQSLTLIATANQGSEATYESGFVIDKFPISRPNLTFSTLTVSNMSPEDSSIYLCSVGTLWGETQYFGPGTRLLVL.

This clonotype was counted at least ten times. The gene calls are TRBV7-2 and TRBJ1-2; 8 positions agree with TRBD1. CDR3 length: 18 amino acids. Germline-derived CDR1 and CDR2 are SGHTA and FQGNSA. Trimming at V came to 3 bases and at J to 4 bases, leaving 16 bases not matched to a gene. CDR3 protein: CASSFYAAGQAEGYGYTF. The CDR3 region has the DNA TGTGCCAGCAGCTTTTATGCCGCGGGACAGGCGGAGGGCTATGGCTACACCTTC.

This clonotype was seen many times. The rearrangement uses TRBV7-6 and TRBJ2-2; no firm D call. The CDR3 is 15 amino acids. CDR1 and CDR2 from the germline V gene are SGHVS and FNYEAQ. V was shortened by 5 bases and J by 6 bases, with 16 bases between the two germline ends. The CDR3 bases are TGTGCCAGCAGCCCACCGATCGGACGATCCGGGGAGCTGTTTTTT. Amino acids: CASSPPIGRSGELFF.

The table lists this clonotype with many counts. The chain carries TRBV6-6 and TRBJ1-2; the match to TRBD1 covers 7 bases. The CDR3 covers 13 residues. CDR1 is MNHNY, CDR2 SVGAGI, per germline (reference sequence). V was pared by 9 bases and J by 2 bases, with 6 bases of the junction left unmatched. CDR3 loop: CASSPTGNYGYTF. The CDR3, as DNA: TGTGCCAGTAGTCCGACAGGGAACTATGGCTACACCTTC.

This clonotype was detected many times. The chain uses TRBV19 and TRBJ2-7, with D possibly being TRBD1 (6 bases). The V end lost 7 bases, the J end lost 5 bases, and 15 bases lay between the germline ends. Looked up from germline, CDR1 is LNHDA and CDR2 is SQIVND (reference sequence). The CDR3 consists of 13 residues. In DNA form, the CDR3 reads TGTGCCAGTAAAGTGTCAGGGGTCGACGAGCAGTACTTC. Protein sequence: CASKVSGVDEQYF.

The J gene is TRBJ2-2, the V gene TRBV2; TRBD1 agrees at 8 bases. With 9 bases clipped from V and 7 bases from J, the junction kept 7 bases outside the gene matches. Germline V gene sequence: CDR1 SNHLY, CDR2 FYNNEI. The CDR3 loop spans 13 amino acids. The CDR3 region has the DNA TGTGCCAGGGGAAGGACAGGGAACGGGGAGCTGTTTTTT. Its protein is CARGRTGNGELFF.

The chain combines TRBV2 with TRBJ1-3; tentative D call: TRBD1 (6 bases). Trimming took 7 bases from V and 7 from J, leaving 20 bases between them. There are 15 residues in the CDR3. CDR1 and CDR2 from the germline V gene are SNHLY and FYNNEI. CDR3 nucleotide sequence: TGTGCCAGCAATGAGCAGGGGATCCCCCTGAACACCATATATTTT. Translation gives CASNEQGIPLNTIYF. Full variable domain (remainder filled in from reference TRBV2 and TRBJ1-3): EPEVTQTPSHQVTQMGQEVILRCVPISNHLYFYWYRQILGQKVEFLVSFYNNEISEKSEIFDDQFSVERPDGSNFTLKIRSTKLEDSAMYFCASNEQGIPLNTIYFGEGSWLTVV.

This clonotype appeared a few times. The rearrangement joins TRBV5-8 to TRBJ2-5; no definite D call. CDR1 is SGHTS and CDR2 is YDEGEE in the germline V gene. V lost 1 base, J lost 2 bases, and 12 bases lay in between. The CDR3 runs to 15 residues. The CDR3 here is CASSLLKYLQETQYF. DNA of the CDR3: TGTGCCAGCAGCTTGTTAAAATACTTGCAAGAGACCCAGTACTTC.

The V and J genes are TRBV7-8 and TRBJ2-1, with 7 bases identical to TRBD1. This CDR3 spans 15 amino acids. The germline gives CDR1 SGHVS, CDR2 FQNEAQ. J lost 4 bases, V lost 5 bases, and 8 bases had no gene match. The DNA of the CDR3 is TGTGCCAGCAGCGCACTAGGGGGCAGGTACAATGAGCAGTTCTTC. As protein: CASSALGGRYNEQFF. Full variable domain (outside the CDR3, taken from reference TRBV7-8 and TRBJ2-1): GAGVSQSPRYKVAKRGQDVALRCDPISGHVSLFWYQQALGQGPEFLTYFQNEAQLDKSGLPSDRFFAERPEGSVSTLKIQRTQQEDSAVYLCASSALGGRYNEQFFGPGTRLTVL.

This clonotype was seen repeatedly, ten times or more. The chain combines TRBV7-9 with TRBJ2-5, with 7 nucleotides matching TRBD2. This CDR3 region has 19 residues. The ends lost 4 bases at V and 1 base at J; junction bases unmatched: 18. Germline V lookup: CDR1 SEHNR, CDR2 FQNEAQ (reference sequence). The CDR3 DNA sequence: TGTGCCAGCAGCTGGCCGAACGGACCTCAGCGCGGGAGCCAAGAGACCCAGTACTTC. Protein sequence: CASSWPNGPQRGSQETQYF.

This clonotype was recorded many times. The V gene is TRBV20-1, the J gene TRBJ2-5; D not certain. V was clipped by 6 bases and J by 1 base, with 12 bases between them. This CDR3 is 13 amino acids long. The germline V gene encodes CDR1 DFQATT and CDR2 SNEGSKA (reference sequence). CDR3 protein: CSAPGRSQETQYF. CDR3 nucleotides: TGCAGTGCCCCCGGGCGGTCCCAAGAGACCCAGTACTTC.

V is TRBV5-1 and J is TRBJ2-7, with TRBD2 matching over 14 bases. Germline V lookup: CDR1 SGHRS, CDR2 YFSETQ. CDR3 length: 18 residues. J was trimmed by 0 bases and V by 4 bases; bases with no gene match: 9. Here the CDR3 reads CASSLNSGLAGDSYEQYF. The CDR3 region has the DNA TGCGCCAGCAGCCTAAACTCGGGACTAGCGGGGGACTCCTACGAGCAGTACTTC.

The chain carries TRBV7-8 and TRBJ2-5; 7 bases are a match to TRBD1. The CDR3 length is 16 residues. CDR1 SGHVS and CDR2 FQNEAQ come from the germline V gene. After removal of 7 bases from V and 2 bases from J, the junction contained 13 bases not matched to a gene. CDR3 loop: CASNKLPGQLQETQYF. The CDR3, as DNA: TGTGCCAGCAACAAACTCCCGGGACAGCTTCAAGAGACCCAGTACTTC.

CDR3 region: CASSLGSIYEQYF. In DNA, the CDR3 is TGTGCCAGCAGTTTAGGGTCCATTTACGAGCAGTACTTC. This sequence joins TRBV28 and TRBJ2-7, with D unclear. V was pared by 2 bases and J by 4 bases, with 9 bases between. This CDR3 is 13 amino acids long. The V gene's germline CDR1 is MDHEN and CDR2 SYDVKM.

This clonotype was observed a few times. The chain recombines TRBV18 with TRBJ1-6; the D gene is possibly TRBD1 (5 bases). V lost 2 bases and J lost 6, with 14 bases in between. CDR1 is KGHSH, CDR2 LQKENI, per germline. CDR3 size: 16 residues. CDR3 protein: CASSPTAGPGNSPLHF. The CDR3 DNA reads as TGTGCCAGCTCACCAACGGCAGGGCCCGGTAATTCACCCCTCCACTTT.

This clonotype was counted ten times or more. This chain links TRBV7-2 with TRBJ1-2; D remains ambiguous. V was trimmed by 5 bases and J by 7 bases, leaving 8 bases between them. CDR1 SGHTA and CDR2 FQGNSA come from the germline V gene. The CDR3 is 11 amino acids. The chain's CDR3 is CASSPGAGYTF. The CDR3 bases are TGTGCCAGCAGCCCGGGTGCTGGCTACACCTTC.

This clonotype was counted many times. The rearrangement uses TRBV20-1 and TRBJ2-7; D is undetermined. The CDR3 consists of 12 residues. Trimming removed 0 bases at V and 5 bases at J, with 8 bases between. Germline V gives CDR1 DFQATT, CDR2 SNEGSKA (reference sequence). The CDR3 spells CSARDENHEQYF. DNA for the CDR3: TGCAGTGCTAGAGATGAGAACCACGAGCAGTACTTC.